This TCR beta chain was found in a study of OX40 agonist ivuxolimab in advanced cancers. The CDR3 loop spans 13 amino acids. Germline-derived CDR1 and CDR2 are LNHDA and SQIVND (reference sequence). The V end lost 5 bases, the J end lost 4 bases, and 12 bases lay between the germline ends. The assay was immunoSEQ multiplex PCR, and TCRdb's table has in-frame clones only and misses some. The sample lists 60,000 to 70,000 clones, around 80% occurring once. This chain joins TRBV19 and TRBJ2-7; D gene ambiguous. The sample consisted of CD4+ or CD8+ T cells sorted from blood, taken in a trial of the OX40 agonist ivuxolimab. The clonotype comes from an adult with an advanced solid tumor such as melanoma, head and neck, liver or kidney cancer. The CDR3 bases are TGTGCCAGTAGTGCCTCCACCTTTTACGAGCAGTACTTC. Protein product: CASSASTFYEQYF.